The 31 T cell receptor beta chains listed next were all sequenced from one sample in a study of blood T cell repertoires in COVID-19. This table comes from immunoSEQ multiplex PCR, and its TCRdb copy is limited to in-frame clones, with some not included. The sample yields fewer than 300,000 clones, approximately 85% seen once. The sequencing input was peripheral blood. The receptor set was obtained from a woman in her 30s with acute or convalescent COVID-19.

V and J are TRBV10-3 and TRBJ2-1; no firm D call. Trimming took off 2 bases at V and 3 bases at J, with 5 bases between the two ends. Per germline, CDR1 ENHRY and CDR2 SYGVKD. The CDR3 is 13 residues long. CDR3 loop: CAISERFYNEQFF. The CDR3 DNA reads TGTGCCATCAGTGAGCGGTTCTACAATGAGCAGTTCTTC.

This clone appeared a single time. The chain uses TRBV21-1 and TRBJ1-6; the tabulated D call, TRBD1, remains unverified against the DNA. TRBV21-1 is termed a pseudogene. The CDR3 contains 17 residues. The CDR3, as DNA: TGTGCCAGCAGCAAAGAAGTAGGTCCTCTGGGGCTTTCACCCCTCCACTTT. Its protein product is CASSKEVGPLGLSPLHF.

This clone was observed a single time. V gene TRBV5-1 combines with J gene TRBJ2-1, with 14 bases fitting TRBD2. CDR1 SGHRS and CDR2 YFSETQ come from the germline V gene. The CDR3 has 15 amino acids. Germline trimming cut 4 bases from V and 9 bases from J; bases unmatched to any gene: 6. In DNA form, the CDR3 reads TGCGCCAGCAGCCGGGGGACTAGCGGGAGTAGTGAGCAGTTCTTC. It codes for CASSRGTSGSSEQFF.

The rearrangement links TRBV30 to TRBJ1-1, with D maybe TRBD1 (6 bases). There are 13 residues in the CDR3. Germline CDR1 GTSNPN, CDR2 SVGIG (reference sequence). Deletions cut 4 bases from V and 1 base from J, with 10 bases between. DNA for the CDR3: TGTGCCTGGACCAGGGGTACGAACACTGAAGCTTTCTTT. Translating it yields CAWTRGTNTEAFF.

The V and J genes are TRBV6-6 and TRBJ2-7, with 9 nucleotides matching TRBD1. Per germline, CDR1 MNHNY and CDR2 SVGAGI (reference sequence). This CDR3 region has 16 residues. The V and J ends lost 0 bases and 6 bases, in that order; junction bases with no gene match: 9. CDR3 nucleotide sequence: TGTGCCAGCAGTTACTCGTTAGGGACAGGGATCCTCGAGCAGTACTTC. Amino acids: CASSYSLGTGILEQYF.

The rearrangement joins TRBV19 to TRBJ2-3; D is possibly TRBD2 (5 bases). In germline, CDR1 is LNHDA, CDR2 SQIVND (reference sequence). Trimming pared 5 bases from V and 14 bases from J, leaving 23 bases between. CDR3 length equals 14 residues. The CDR3 region has the DNA TGTGCCAGTAGTCTCGTAACGGCTAGCAGCCATCCGTATTTT. It yields the protein CASSLVTASSHPYF.

The chain recombines TRBV4-3 with TRBJ1-3; D is unresolved. The germline gives CDR1 LGHNA, CDR2 YSLEER. The CDR3 is made up of 13 amino acids. V was pared by 2 bases and J by 4 bases, with 6 bases between. The DNA for the CDR3 is TGCGCCAGCAGCCAATTCGTGGGAAACACCATATATTTT. It codes for CASSQFVGNTIYF.

The chain couples TRBV6-6 to TRBJ1-2; 9 bases align to TRBD1. V lost 5 bases, J lost 4 bases, and 14 bases stayed unmatched. CDR3 size: 17 residues. Germline lookup yields CDR1 MNHNY and CDR2 SVGAGI (reference sequence). The DNA for the CDR3 is TGTGCCAGCAGTCTGGGGGGATTACAGGGGGCGAGCTATGGCTACACCTTC. Translating gives CASSLGGLQGASYGYTF.

The J gene is TRBJ2-1, the V gene TRBV7-8; 9 bases match TRBD2. In germline, CDR1 is SGHVS, CDR2 FQNEAQ. Trimming removed 5 bases from V and 0 bases from J; junction bases left unmatched: 11. The CDR3 sequence is 18 residues long. Here the CDR3 reads CASSPKRTSEYSYNEQFF. The DNA for the CDR3 is TGTGCCAGCAGCCCAAAAAGGACTAGCGAGTACTCCTACAATGAGCAGTTCTTC. The full variable domain, completed using reference TRBV7-8 and TRBJ2-1, is GAGVSQSPRYKVAKRGQDVALRCDPISGHVSLFWYQQALGQGPEFLTYFQNEAQLDKSGLPSDRFFAERPEGSVSTLKIQRTQQEDSAVYLCASSPKRTSEYSYNEQFFGPGTRLTVL.

On this clone itself: Other DNA sequences in this sample translate to the same CDR3. The gene calls are TRBV5-1 and TRBJ2-3; the D is unclear. V was shortened by 0 bases and J by 0 bases, with 8 bases between the two germline ends. In germline, CDR1 is SGHRS, CDR2 YFSETQ. The CDR3 extends over 15 amino acids. The CDR3 DNA reads TGCGCCAGCAGCTTGGACGGTACTAGCACAGATACGCAGTATTTT. This gives the protein CASSLDGTSTDTQYF.

The sample holds one count of this clone. CDR3 sequence reads: CASTKTGGTYEQYF. CDR3 coding DNA: TGTGCCAGCACCAAGACAGGGGGAACCTACGAGCAGTACTTC. This chain joins TRBV25-1 and TRBJ2-7; the match to TRBD1 covers 9 bases. V dropped 7 bases and J dropped 2; count of bases not matched to a gene: 6. The germline V gene has CDR1 MGHDK and CDR2 SYGVNS. CDR3 length: 14 residues.

The genes are TRBV10-3 and TRBJ2-7; D possibly corresponds to TRBD2 (5 bases). Germline CDR1 reads ENHRY; CDR2 reads SYGVKD. CDR3 length: 14 amino acids. Deletions cut 11 bases from V and 2 bases from J, with 19 bases between. The CDR3 region has the DNA TGTGCCTCCTCGGTGGCGGGCCCTACCTACGAGCAGTACTTC. The encoded protein is CASSVAGPTYEQYF.

With regard to this clone: Other nucleotide sequences from this sample produce the same CDR3. The chain combines TRBV3-1 (or the pseudogene TRBV3-2) with TRBJ1-5; no clear D. CDR3 length: 14 residues. The V end lost 1 base, the J end lost 3 bases, and 7 bases lay between the germline ends. The germline V gene encodes CDR1 LGHDT and CDR2 YNNKEL (reference sequence). CDR3 loop: CASSQAGNNQPQHF. For the CDR3, the DNA is TGTGCCAGCAGCCAAGCGGGGAACAATCAGCCCCAGCATTTT.

This clone was recorded a few times. The chain joins TRBV7-2 to TRBJ1-3; D is possibly TRBD1 (5 bases). The CDR3 loop spans 16 amino acids. Trimming shortened V by 4 bases and J by 7 bases, and 20 bases separated the two germline ends. Looked up from germline, CDR1 is SGHTA and CDR2 is FQGNSA. CDR3 sequence (DNA): TGTGCCAGCAGCTCCCCCAGGGTTTCCGCCGGGAACACCATATATTTT. Its translation is CASSSPRVSAGNTIYF.

The chain links TRBV5-6 to TRBJ2-5, with TRBD1 identical over 9 bases. CDR1 and CDR2 (germline): SGHDT, YYEEEE. This CDR3 spans 15 amino acids. V was clipped by 0 bases and J by 2 bases; unmatched bases: 2. CDR3 sequence: CASSLAGQGQETQYF. The CDR3 nucleotides read TGTGCCAGCAGCTTGGCAGGACAGGGGCAAGAGACCCAGTACTTC. The entire variable domain, with the rest obtained from reference TRBV5-6 and TRBJ2-5, is as follows: DAGVTQSPTHLIKTRGQQVTLRCSPKSGHDTVSWYQQALGQGPQFIFQYYEEEERQRGNFPDRFSGHQFPNYSSELNVNALLLGDSALYLCASSLAGQGQETQYFGPGTRLLVL.

The rearrangement uses TRBV6-5 and TRBJ1-4; D perhaps matches TRBD1 (6 bases). This CDR3 is 15 amino acids long. Looked up from germline, CDR1 is MNHEY and CDR2 is SVGAGI. V lost 6 bases and J 2 bases, leaving 13 bases between the germline ends. In DNA form, the CDR3 reads TGTGCCAGCAGATCCGGGACACCGACTAATGAAAAACTGTTTTTT. Protein product: CASRSGTPTNEKLFF.

The chain joins TRBV7-3 to TRBJ1-1; TRBD1 is a possible D gene (6 bases). CDR1 is SGHTA and CDR2 is FQGTGA in the germline V gene. The CDR3 runs 14 residues. V was cut by 6 bases and J by 1 base, with 12 bases left in between. Here the CDR3 reads CASRRQGTNTEAFF. CDR3 DNA: TGTGCCAGCAGACGCCAGGGGACGAACACTGAAGCTTTCTTT.

This chain links TRBV30 with TRBJ1-1; D not certain. Germline CDR1 GTSNPN, CDR2 SVGIG (reference sequence). The CDR3 covers 17 residues. V lost 0 bases to trimming and J lost 0 bases, with 17 bases between them. This CDR3 is CAWSVRLFFSMNTEAFF. The CDR3 DNA is TGTGCCTGGAGTGTGCGGCTATTTTTTAGCATGAACACTGAAGCTTTCTTT.

The V and J genes are TRBV7-9 and TRBJ2-3; 10 positions match TRBD2. There are 16 residues in the CDR3. Trimming took 4 bases from V and 4 from J; bases not matched to a gene: 8. Per germline, CDR1 SEHNR and CDR2 FQNEAQ (reference sequence). CDR3 in amino acids: CASSWASGRVADTQYF. Here the CDR3 DNA reads TGTGCCAGCAGCTGGGCTAGCGGGAGAGTCGCAGATACGCAGTATTTT.

This chain's CDR3 is CASSYSSGSGAYEQYF. CDR3 coding DNA: TGTGCCAGCAGTTACAGTAGCGGGAGTGGAGCCTACGAGCAGTACTTC. V is TRBV6-5 and J is TRBJ2-7; 9 positions agree with TRBD2. Germline values: CDR1 MNHEY, CDR2 SVGAGI. The CDR3 runs 16 residues. The V segment lost 2 bases and the J segment 2 bases; nucleotides outside the gene matches: 7.

This clone was observed once. V usage is TRBV28 and J usage is TRBJ2-2, with D possibly being TRBD2 (7 bases). The CDR3 loop spans 19 amino acids. Trimming took 2 bases from V and 5 from J, leaving 24 bases between them. Germline CDR1 and CDR2: MDHEN and SYDVKM. The CDR3 DNA follows: TGTGCCAGCAGTTTAAGCCAATCCCGGAGGGAGGGGGAGACCGGGGAGCTGTTTTTT. Amino acids: CASSLSQSRREGETGELFF.

The rearrangement uses TRBV7-9 and TRBJ2-5, with a weak D call TRBD1 (5 bases). The germline CDR1 and CDR2 sequences are SEHNR and FQNEAQ (reference sequence). Trimming cost V 5 bases and J 7 bases, with 17 bases left between them. The CDR3 consists of 14 residues. CDR3 region: CASSVDRTDRTQYF. The CDR3, as DNA: TGTGCCAGCAGCGTAGACAGAACCGACCGGACCCAGTACTTC.

The V gene is TRBV29-1, the J gene TRBJ1-2; D is perhaps TRBD1 (6 bases). Trimming left V 8 bases short and J 2 bases short, with 12 bases between. Germline V gives CDR1 SQVTM, CDR2 ANQGSEA. This CDR3 has 12 residues. As DNA, the CDR3 is TGCAGCTTATCGGACAGCAACTATGGCTACACCTTC. Translation: CSLSDSNYGYTF.

This chain joins TRBV11-3 and TRBJ1-2; possible D gene TRBD1, 6 bases. V was pared by 2 bases and J by 4 bases, with 14 bases between. The CDR3 loop spans 15 amino acids. Germline V gene sequence: CDR1 SGHNT, CDR2 YENEEA. CDR3 sequence reads: CASSLQAGAGYGYTF. In DNA form, the CDR3 reads TGTGCCAGCAGCTTACAGGCGGGGGCCGGCTATGGCTACACCTTC.

The V gene is TRBV4-3, the J gene TRBJ1-1; the D gene is possibly TRBD1 (5 bases). V was clipped by 0 bases and J by 1 base, with 12 bases between them. The CDR3 loop spans 16 amino acids. Per the germline V gene, CDR1 is LGHNA and CDR2 is YSLEER. CDR3 nucleotide sequence: TGCGCCAGCAGCCAAGACCAGGCAGGGCGGAACACTGAAGCTTTCTTT. Translation gives CASSQDQAGRNTEAFF.

This clone has just one count. J is TRBJ2-1 and V is TRBV27; possible D gene TRBD2, 5 bases. The V gene lost 1 base and the J gene lost 4 bases, with 14 bases spanning the gap. This CDR3 contains 16 residues. Germline CDR1 is MNHEY and CDR2 is SMNVEV (reference sequence). The CDR3 reads CASSLFGLAPYNEQFF. CDR3 sequence (DNA): TGTGCCAGCAGTTTATTCGGGCTAGCCCCTTACAATGAGCAGTTCTTC.

The rearrangement uses TRBV5-1 and TRBJ2-7, with 9 bases lining up with TRBD1. V gave up 0 bases and J gave up 2 bases; unmatched junction bases: 15. The CDR3 totals 19 residues. The germline CDR1 and CDR2 sequences are SGHRS and YFSETQ. CDR3 amino acids: CASSLARDRVGNLPYEQYF. CDR3 bases: TGCGCCAGCAGCTTGGCCCGGGACAGGGTCGGAAATCTCCCCTACGAGCAGTACTTC.

The J gene is TRBJ2-7, the V gene TRBV11-2, with D maybe TRBD2 (6 bases). The V and J ends lost 1 base and 9 bases respectively, with 10 bases between them. The CDR3 spans 12 residues. Per the germline V gene, CDR1 is SGHAT and CDR2 is FQNNGV. The CDR3 DNA reads as TGTGCCAGCAGCTTAGCGGGAGAAAGGCAGTACTTC. Protein: CASSLAGERQYF.

This rearrangement joins TRBV9 to TRBJ2-7, with TRBD1 matching over 10 bases. The CDR3 consists of 14 residues. The V and J ends lost 0 bases and 6 bases, in that order; junction bases with no gene match: 3. Germline CDR1 is SGDLS and CDR2 is YYNGEE. CDR3 protein: CASSVAGTGAEQYF. For the CDR3, the DNA is TGTGCCAGCAGCGTAGCCGGGACAGGGGCCGAGCAGTACTTC.

The rearrangement links TRBV5-6 to TRBJ2-2, with a tentative D call TRBD1 (6 bases). The CDR3 runs to 13 residues. Germline CDR1 SGHDT, CDR2 YYEEEE. Trimming removed 1 base at V and 6 bases at J, with 7 bases between. The CDR3 coding sequence is TGTGCCAGCAGCTTGACAGGGCCCGGGGAGCTGTTTTTT. This codes for CASSLTGPGELFF.

This clone showed up just a few times. V usage is TRBV19 and J usage is TRBJ2-7, with D unclear. Trimming took off 0 bases at V and 7 bases at J, with 4 bases between the two ends. The germline V gene encodes CDR1 LNHDA and CDR2 SQIVND (reference sequence). The CDR3 consists of 11 residues. Written as DNA, the CDR3 is TGTGCCAGTAGTATAGATCGTGAGCAGTACTTC. This codes for CASSIDREQYF. Drawing the rest from reference TRBV19 and TRBJ2-7, the complete variable domain is DGGITQSPKYLFRKEGQNVTLSCEQNLNHDAMYWYRQDPGQGLRLIYYSQIVNDFQKGDIAEGYSVSREKKESFPLTVTSAQKNPTAFYLCASSIDREQYFGPGTRLTVT.